The entry below describes one TCR beta chain. This entry is derived from a study of blood T cell repertoires in COVID-19. In the authors' methods: The assay estimated nucleated cells by amplifying reference gene primers. Some clones are missing from TCRdb's copy, which holds only in-frame ones; the method was immunoSEQ multiplex PCR. V and J calls and clone size follow that table, whereas D and trimming were derived from the DNA. Of 250,000 to 300,000 clones listed, around 85% were seen once; the top ten hold 11%. V lost 11 bases to trimming and J lost 5 bases, with 15 bases between them. CDR1 is LGHDT and CDR2 is YNNKEL in the germline V gene (reference sequence). CDR3 size: 12 residues.

The sequenced sample was peripheral blood. This receptor was obtained from a woman aged 70-85 years with acute or convalescent COVID-19. The chain uses TRBV3-1 (or the pseudogene TRBV3-2) and TRBJ1-1; D not resolved. The CDR3 bases are TGTGCCGCCTCCCGGGGAGAGACTGAAGCTTTCTTT. It yields the protein CAASRGETEAFF.